The rows below give T cell receptor beta chains drawn from one sample of a study of T cells in Graves' hyperthyroidism and ophthalmopathy. TCRdb recomputed calls from the multiplex PCR reads with MiXCR, one row per CDR3 protein. The sample lists 96,000 or so distinct CDR3 sequences; over 50% were seen once. Sequencing was performed on blood. These receptor sequences come from a woman between 40 and 55 years old with Graves' hyperthyroidism. CDR3s include the opening cysteine and the closing phenylalanine or tryptophan. The D gene is left open where the match is weak. The size field is filled for only some rows; it gives once, few, many or a size class.

J gene	D gene	clone size	V gene	CDR3 DNA	CDR3 protein
TRBJ2-5	TRBD2	many	TRBV20-1	TGCAGTGCTAGAGAGGGACTAGCGAGAAAAGAGACCCAGTACTTC	CSAREGLARKETQYF
TRBJ2-7	TRBD2	NA	TRBV29-1	TGCAGTTGGAGCGGGATGGGTGAGCAGTACTTC	CSWSGMGEQYF
TRBJ1-1	TRBD1	many	TRBV27	TGTGCCAGCAGTCAGGACAGGGGGCAGAGGGTAGCTTTCTTT	CASSQDRGQRVAFF
TRBJ2-5	NA	many	TRBV12-3/TRBV12-4	TGTGCCAGCAGTCCGCTCCAAGAGACCCAGTACTTC	CASSPLQETQYF
TRBJ1-2	NA	NA	TRBV30	TGTGCCTGGAGTAGTCCCTCTGCAGGTGGCTACACCTTC	CAWSSPSAGGYTF
TRBJ1-6	NA	many	TRBV14	TGTGCCAGCAGCCAAGCGTGGGTAGTCTATAATTCACCCCTCCACTTT	CASSQAWVVYNSPLHF
TRBJ1-1	TRBD1	many	TRBV5-1	TGCGCCAGCAGCTTACAGGGGGCAGCTGAAGCTTTCTTT	CASSLQGAAEAFF
TRBJ1-1	NA	NA	TRBV25-1	TGTGCCAGCAGTGAATACGGCAGGGAAGCTTTCTTT	CASSEYGREAFF
TRBJ2-7	TRBD1	few	TRBV7-2	TGTGCCAGCAGCTTGGTGGGGACAGGGTTCTTCGAGCGGTACTTC	CASSLVGTGFFERYF
TRBJ1-2	TRBD1	many	TRBV7-2	TGTGCCAGCAGCCGGGACAGGGACTATGGCTACACCTTC	CASSRDRDYGYTF
TRBJ1-5	NA	few	TRBV12-3/TRBV12-4	TGTGCCAGCAGGGCCCTGCGGGACTCCAGCAATCAGCCCCAGCATTTT	CASRALRDSSNQPQHF
TRBJ2-3	TRBD1	NA	TRBV9	TGTGCCGGCTCACCACCGTGGCAGGGGGCGTACACAGATACGCAGTATTTT	CAGSPPWQGAYTDTQYF
TRBJ2-5	NA	many	TRBV20-1	TGCAGTGCTTTTCGCCCCGGGGAGACCCAGTACTTC	CSAFRPGETQYF
TRBJ1-2	TRBD1	NA	TRBV30	TGTGCCTGGAGGGGACAGGGGCGAAATGGCTACACCTTC	CAWRGQGRNGYTF
TRBJ2-3	NA	few	TRBV29-1	TGCAGCGTTAGAAATGTGGGGGGCTTAGGACATTTGGGAAGTACGCAGTATTTT	CSVRNVGGLGHLGSTQYF
TRBJ2-7	TRBD2	few	TRBV20-1	TGCAGTGCCGTACTAGCGGGAGCCCACTCCTACGAGCAGTACTTC	CSAVLAGAHSYEQYF
TRBJ2-5	TRBD1	NA	TRBV7-9	TGTGCCAGCAGCCCCGGACAGGGAGGAGAGACCCGGTACTTC	CASSPGQGGETRYF
TRBJ1-1	NA	NA	TRBV29-1	TGCAGCGTGGGACCGACGAACACTGAAGCTTTCTTT	CSVGPTNTEAFF
TRBJ1-5	TRBD1	NA	TRBV10-3	TGTGCCATCAGTGAGCGGGGGACAGGTAATCAGCCCCAGCATTTT	CAISERGTGNQPQHF
TRBJ1-5	NA	many	TRBV29-1	TGCAGCGTAGCAGCTGGGGTGGGCAATCAGCCCCAGCATTTT	CSVAAGVGNQPQHF
TRBJ2-5	NA	few	TRBV2	TGTGCCAGCTTGGTAGTCAGGGCGGAGACCCAGTACTTC	CASLVVRAETQYF
TRBJ1-5	NA	many	TRBV20-1	TGCAGTGCTAGAGGTGGGATGGTTAACGAGCCCCAGCATTTT	CSARGGMVNEPQHF
TRBJ2-6	NA	NA	TRBV24-1	TGTGCCACCAGTGTTGCCTCGGGGACTGGGGCCAACGTCCTGACTTTC	CATSVASGTGANVLTF
TRBJ1-2	NA	many	TRBV5-1	TGCGCCAGCAGCATGGCGAGCGTTGGCTACACCTTC	CASSMASVGYTF
TRBJ2-5	NA	NA	TRBV20-1	TGCAGTGCCACCCGGGGCCAAGAGACCCAGTACTTC	CSATRGQETQYF
TRBJ1-1	TRBD1	NA	TRBV29-1	TGCAGCGTCGGGACAGGGGGCAGGAGCACTGAAGCTTTCTTT	CSVGTGGRSTEAFF
TRBJ1-1	NA	NA	TRBV7-2	TGTGCCAGCAGCCTCCTCTCGGGGTTACGGAACACTGAAGCTTTCTTT	CASSLLSGLRNTEAFF
TRBJ2-7	NA	NA	TRBV11-2	TGTGCCAGCAGCCAAGAGGACAGCTCCTACGAGCAGTACTTC	CASSQEDSSYEQYF
TRBJ1-2	NA	many	TRBV5-4	TGTGCCAGCAGCTTGGCCGAGATTAACTATGGCTACACCTTC	CASSLAEINYGYTF
TRBJ1-2	NA	NA	TRBV29-1	TGCAGGGGGGACTCCAGAAACAACTATGGCTACACCTTC	CRGDSRNNYGYTF
TRBJ2-2	TRBD2	NA	TRBV20-1	TGCAGTTTCCCGGGACTAGCGGGAGTGGTCACCGGGGAGCTGTTTTTT	CSFPGLAGVVTGELFF
TRBJ1-2	TRBD1	NA	TRBV29-1	TGCAGCGGGGGACAGGGGGCCTATGGCTACGCCTTC	CSGGQGAYGYAF
TRBJ2-7	NA	many	TRBV24-1	TGTGCCACCAGTGACCCCGCCCAGGGTGGCTTCGACGAGCAGTACTTC	CATSDPAQGGFDEQYF
TRBJ2-2	TRBD2	NA	TRBV2	TGTGCCAGCAGCCCCCCGTGGGGAGGGATGGGGACCGGGGAGCTGTTTTTT	CASSPPWGGMGTGELFF
TRBJ2-7	NA	NA	TRBV10-3	TGTGCCAGCAGTTTCGGGCTAGGGGATTACGAGCAGTGCTTC	CASSFGLGDYEQCF
TRBJ2-7	NA	few	TRBV27	TGTGCCAGCAGTTTAAGGGGCTACTACGAGCAGTACTTC	CASSLRGYYEQYF
TRBJ2-7	NA	NA	TRBV7-8	TGTGCCAGCAGCTTAGACGGGACTTACGAGCAGTACTTC	CASSLDGTYEQYF
TRBJ2-2	NA	many	TRBV7-2	TGTGCCAGCAGCTTAAATCCCGCCGGGGAGCTGTTTTTT	CASSLNPAGELFF
TRBJ1-1	TRBD1	many	TRBV19	TGTGCCAGTACCCGACAGGGGTTGAACACTGAAGCTTTCTTT	CASTRQGLNTEAFF
TRBJ1-3	NA	NA	TRBV10-3	TGTGCCATCAGTGGAGCGGGAAGGTCTGGAAACACCATATATTTT	CAISGAGRSGNTIYF
TRBJ1-2	NA	NA	TRBV6-1	TGTGCCAGCAGTTACTTCATGAGAAGTTACACCTTC	CASSYFMRSYTF
TRBJ2-5	NA	NA	TRBV7-2	TGCGCCAGCAGCCAAGGGATCGCCGCTCAGCCCCAGTACTTC	CASSQGIAAQPQYF
TRBJ1-2	NA	few	TRBV12-5	TGTGCTAGTGGTCCTGCCCGGCGAAAGCCTTATGGCTACACCTTC	CASGPARRKPYGYTF
TRBJ1-2	TRBD1	NA	TRBV7-2	TGTGCCAGCAGCTTAGGTACCGGGACAGCGACCTATGGCTACACCTTC	CASSLGTGTATYGYTF
TRBJ1-2	NA	few	TRBV3-1	TGTGCCAGCAGCCAAGAAGCAGACTCAACTAACTATGGCTACACCTTC	CASSQEADSTNYGYTF
TRBJ2-5	NA	NA	TRBV5-5	TGTGCCAGCACCCCAGGTGGGGGGGAGACCCAGTACTTC	CASTPGGGETQYF
TRBJ2-2	NA	many	TRBV7-2	TGTGCCAGCAGCTTAGGGGCTCGGACCACGAACACCGGGGAGCTGTTTTTT	CASSLGARTTNTGELFF
TRBJ1-1	NA	many	TRBV6-1	TGTGCCAGCAGTCCCGAGCCAGGGCACACTGAAGCTTTCTTT	CASSPEPGHTEAFF
TRBJ2-7	NA	many	TRBV12-3/TRBV12-4	TGTGCCAGCAGTTTGAAACCTAACTACGAGCAGTACTTC	CASSLKPNYEQYF
TRBJ2-7	NA	NA	TRBV7-9	TGTGCCAGCAGCGCCCGACCGGGACATCTCTCCTACGAGCAGTACTTC	CASSARPGHLSYEQYF
TRBJ2-7	NA	few	TRBV15	TGTGCCACCAGCAGAGATAGAGGGGCCTACGAGCAGTACTTC	CATSRDRGAYEQYF
TRBJ1-2	NA	NA	TRBV10-3	TGTGCCATCAGTCTGGGTATGGGCTACACCTTC	CAISLGMGYTF
TRBJ2-7	TRBD1	many	TRBV7-6	TGTGCCAGCAGCTTCTCTATCCGGGACAGGGAAATCTCCTACGAGCAGTACTTC	CASSFSIRDREISYEQYF
TRBJ2-7	TRBD2	many	TRBV7-2	TGTGCCAGCAGTCCACTAGCGGGAGGATCCTACGAGCAGTACTTC	CASSPLAGGSYEQYF
TRBJ1-2	TRBD1	many	TRBV28	TGTGCCAGCAGTCTTACAGGGGGGGATGGCTACACCTTC	CASSLTGGDGYTF
TRBJ2-3	NA	NA	TRBV30	TGTGCCTGGGGACAATCTTCGGATACGCAGTATTTT	CAWGQSSDTQYF
TRBJ2-5	TRBD2	many	TRBV7-2	TGTGCCAGCGGACCCAACGCAAGCGGGAGGGAGACCCAGTACTTC	CASGPNASGRETQYF
TRBJ1-2	NA	NA	TRBV20-1	TGCAGTGCTAAGGTCGGCTCTAACTATGGCTACACCTTC	CSAKVGSNYGYTF
TRBJ2-5	TRBD2	many	TRBV10-3	TGTGCCATCGGTGGACTAGCGGGCCAAGAGACCCAGTACTTC	CAIGGLAGQETQYF
TRBJ1-1	NA	many	TRBV7-9	TGCGCCAGCAGCTGGACAGCGAACACTGAAGCTTTCTTT	CASSWTANTEAFF